This entry lists 10 T cell receptor beta chains sequenced from one sample in a study of T cells in women clearing cervical HPV infection. Data came from immunoSEQ multiplex PCR; TCRdb stores just in-frame clones and leaves some out. Recorded for this sample: about 34,000 clones. The sequencing input was blood buffy coat. These receptors were obtained from a woman aged 18-70 years with a cervical HPV16 infection that either progressed to CIN3+ or cleared (not recorded which).

In regard to this clone: The read terminates 3 residues ahead of where the CDR3 ends, so the germline J gene completes it. The V call is TRBV7-2, the J call TRBJ1-1; 7 bases are shared with TRBD1. The CDR3 consists of 14 residues. Looked up from germline, CDR1 is SGHTA and CDR2 is FQGNSA. The CDR3 protein is CASSRPNSDREAFF. CDR3 DNA, as far as it was read: TGTGCCAGCAGCCGCCCAAATTCGGACAGGGAA.

Worth noting for this clone: Read coverage stops 3 residues before the CDR3 terminus; the germline J gene supplies the remainder. This sequence joins TRBV11-3 and TRBJ2-2; the match to TRBD2 covers 13 bases. The CDR3 length is 15 residues. Trimming at V came to 5 bases and at J to 9 bases, leaving 6 bases not matched to a gene. Germline V CDR1 and CDR2: SGHNT, YENEEA. Partial CDR3 DNA: TGTGCCAGCAGCGTCACTAGCGGGGGGGACAGGGAG. Amino acids: CASSVTSGGDRE. The whole CDR3 protein is CASSVTSGGDRELFF.

As to this clone: The read terminates 3 residues before the CDR3 end, so the remaining end is supplied by the germline J gene. V and J are TRBV20-1 and TRBJ2-7; 7 positions agree with TRBD1. The CDR3 spans 16 residues. Trimming removed 1 base from V and 4 bases from J; junction bases left unmatched: 13. The V gene's germline CDR1 is DFQATT and CDR2 SNEGSKA (reference sequence). The CDR3 spells CSARANLQGQLYEQYF. CDR3 bases read: TGCAGTGCTAGAGCCAACCTCCAGGGACAGCTTTACGAG.

Points on this clone: The read ends 3 residues early relative to the CDR3; the germline J gene fills the gap. The chain is built from TRBV6-2 or TRBV6-3 and TRBJ1-2; 8 bases are shared with TRBD1. Germline V gene lookup returns CDR1 MNHEY and CDR2 SVGEGT. The CDR3 sequence is 15 residues long. The CDR3 region is CASSSVGQGTYDYTF. The sequenced CDR3 bases are TGTGCCAGCAGCTCGGTCGGACAGGGAACCTACGAC.

Points on this clone: Read coverage stops 3 residues before the CDR3 terminus; the germline J gene supplies the remainder. The chain links TRBV7-9 to TRBJ1-2; maybe TRBD1 (5 bases). The CDR3 is 12 amino acids. Germline lookup yields CDR1 SEHNR and CDR2 FQNEAQ (reference sequence). This chain's CDR3 is CASSLDRNGYTF. The DNA read from the CDR3 is TGTGCCAGCAGCTTAGACAGGAACGGC.

About this clone: The sequenced fragment ends 3 residues before the CDR3 boundary, so the rest is inferred from the germline J gene. The rearrangement uses TRBV10-3 and TRBJ2-2, with 8 bases fitting TRBD2. The germline V gene encodes CDR1 ENHRY and CDR2 SYGVKD. This CDR3 has 15 residues. Trimming at V came to 5 bases and at J to 1 base, leaving 3 bases not matched to a gene. The sequenced CDR3 bases are TGTGCCATCAGTTCCAGCGGGGGGAACACCGGGGAG. Protein sequence: CAISSSGGNTGE. The entire CDR3 protein reads CAISSSGGNTGELFF.

Concerning this clone itself: The read ends 3 residues early relative to the CDR3; the germline J gene fills the gap. The chain combines TRBV7-3 with TRBJ2-1, with D maybe TRBD2 (5 bases). V lost 5 bases and J 4 bases, leaving 18 bases between the germline ends. CDR1 is SGHTA and CDR2 is FQGTGA in the germline V gene. This CDR3 spans 16 amino acids. The CDR3 sequence: CASSQISEVRYNEQFF. Partial CDR3 DNA: TGTGCCAGCAGCCAAATTAGCGAAGTAAGGTACAATGAG.

Details on this clone: The read ends 3 residues early relative to the CDR3; the germline J gene fills the gap. This chain joins TRBV2 and TRBJ2-5; 11 bases agree with TRBD2. V gave up 9 bases and J gave up 1 base; unmatched junction bases: 1. Germline CDR1 reads SNHLY; CDR2 reads FYNNEI. The CDR3 runs 13 residues. The CDR3 loop reads CARGTSGQETQYF. The DNA read from the CDR3 is TGTGCCAGGGGGACTAGCGGCCAAGAGACC. Looking up the rest from reference TRBV2 and TRBJ2-5 gives the full variable domain: EPEVTQTPSHQVTQMGQEVILRCVPISNHLYFYWYRQILGQKVEFLVSFYNNEISEKSEIFDDQFSVERPDGSNFTLKIRSTKLEDSAMYFCARGTSGQETQYFGPGTRLLVL.

The CDR3 spells CSVVLAGVQETQYF. The CDR3 DNA, read in part, is TGCAGCGTTGTGCTAGCGGGAGTACAAGAGACT. The chain carries TRBV29-1 and TRBJ2-4, with 10 bases that match TRBD2. The read is 3 residues too short to cover the CDR3 end, so that end is filled in from the germline J gene. Germline lookup yields CDR1 SQVTM and CDR2 ANQGSEA. The CDR3 length is 14 residues.

Worth noting for this clone: The read stops 3 residues short of the end of the CDR3; the missing end is completed from the germline J gene. V and J are TRBV5-1 and TRBJ1-2, with a tentative D call TRBD1 (6 bases). This CDR3 contains 16 residues. The germline V gene has CDR1 SGHRS and CDR2 YFSETQ. V was cut by 4 bases and J by 2 bases, with 18 bases left in between. The CDR3: CASSGGGQSWNYGYTF. CDR3 bases read: TGCGCCAGCAGCGGGGGAGGACAGAGCTGGAACTATGGC.